A selection of T cell receptor beta chains follows, all from one sample in a study of blood T cell repertoires in COVID-19. Profiled with immunoSEQ multiplex PCR; TCRdb holds only in-frame clones, not every one. In the table there are 180,000 or so clones, roughly 88% of which are singletons. Sequencing was done on a sample of peripheral blood. These receptors originate from a man in his sixties with acute or convalescent COVID-19. CDR3s include the opening cysteine and the closing phenylalanine or tryptophan.

CDR3: CASSLGLEGYEQYF; J: TRBJ2-7; length: 14; V: TRBV5-4
CDR3: CASSLPRGAYEQYF; J: TRBJ2-7; length: 14; V: TRBV28
CDR3: CASSFPLAGGGTDTQYF; J: TRBJ2-3; length: 17; V: TRBV5-1
CDR3: CASSIVGYQGYTF; J: TRBJ1-2; length: 13; V: TRBV19
CDR3: CASTLTPSGSTGELFF; J: TRBJ2-2; length: 16; V: TRBV7-9
CDR3: CASTFTDRGGTEAFF; J: TRBJ1-1; length: 15; V: TRBV19
CDR3: CASTDPGQVSREQYF; J: TRBJ2-7; length: 15; V: TRBV2
CDR3: CASRPRTGGQPQHF; J: TRBJ1-5; length: 14; V: TRBV2
CDR3: CASSRQELGYEQYF; J: TRBJ2-7; length: 14; V: TRBV19
CDR3: CASSYDQGGNSPLHF; J: TRBJ1-6; length: 15; V: TRBV6-6
CDR3: CASREAAAPTGELFF; J: TRBJ2-2; length: 15; V: TRBV19
CDR3: CASSSFGTGINEQYF; J: TRBJ2-7; length: 15; V: TRBV5-8
CDR3: CASSLGQGADEQYF; J: TRBJ2-7; length: 14; V: TRBV5-1
CDR3: CASSYGQATNEKLFF; J: TRBJ1-4; length: 15; V: TRBV2
CDR3: CASSHQPTSGPNNEQFF; J: TRBJ2-1; length: 17; V: TRBV3-1/TRBV3-2
CDR3: CASSFGLAGGLNGEQFF; J: TRBJ2-1; length: 17; V: TRBV11-2
CDR3: CASRKGQGKAFF; J: TRBJ1-1; length: 12; V: TRBV12-3/TRBV12-4
CDR3: CASSGGLLTEAFF; J: TRBJ1-1; length: 13; V: TRBV5-1
CDR3: CASSQGSGTSGRAGGTGELFF; J: TRBJ2-2; length: 21; V: TRBV4-1
CDR3: CATAGKNEKLFF; J: TRBJ1-4; length: 12; V: TRBV7-2
CDR3: CASTPVRYPSNQPQHF; J: TRBJ1-5; length: 16; V: TRBV19
CDR3: CASSKRQGLETQYF; J: TRBJ2-5; length: 14; V: TRBV2
CDR3: CASSSQRGLWDTQYF; J: TRBJ2-3; length: 15; V: TRBV28
CDR3: CASSLIQGKNTEAFF; J: TRBJ1-1; length: 15; V: TRBV5-1
CDR3: CASSPQGNTEAFF; J: TRBJ1-1; length: 13; V: TRBV11-2
CDR3: CASSDLGRGPTGELFF; J: TRBJ2-2; length: 16; V: TRBV2
CDR3: CASSLLGQGPYEQYF; J: TRBJ2-7; length: 15; V: TRBV27
CDR3: CASSQQGANEKLFF; J: TRBJ1-4; length: 14; V: TRBV28
CDR3: CASSPGLAGGTNTGELFF; J: TRBJ2-2; length: 18; V: TRBV28
CDR3: CATRQGANTNYGYTF; J: TRBJ1-2; length: 15; V: TRBV19
CDR3: CASSSPTSPTDTQYF; J: TRBJ2-3; length: 15; V: TRBV11-2
CDR3: CASSLTGQNTEAFF; J: TRBJ1-1; length: 14; V: TRBV27
CDR3: CASSSLLEETQYF; J: TRBJ2-5; length: 13; V: TRBV27
CDR3: CASSSGGTGADTEAFF; J: TRBJ1-1; length: 16; V: TRBV5-1
CDR3: CASSLGTGGRNEQFF; J: TRBJ2-1; length: 15; V: TRBV5-1